Included here is one T cell receptor beta chain sequence, with context. In the original analysis: Estimation of nucleated cell counts relied on the amplification of reference gene primers. Measured with immunoSEQ multiplex PCR; TCRdb has only the in-frame clones, and not every one. Clone size and the V and J calls come from that table; the DNA yielded D and trimming. The table includes around 450,000 clones, about 90% detected once. From germline, CDR1 is MNHNY and CDR2 SVGAGI (reference sequence). The ends were cut back, 9 bases at V and 1 base at J, with 21 bases in the middle. This CDR3 region has 16 residues. The record originates from a study of blood T cell repertoires in COVID-19. Turning to the study itself: Donors in the United States, Italy and Spain gave samples during acute or convalescent COVID-19. Sample material is recorded as cDNA or gDNA derived from T cells, B-cell-depleted T cells, or PBMCs.

Clinical history as reported by participants underpinned cohort assignment. The receptor was derived from a woman in her late teens or twenties who had recovered from COVID-19. The chain links TRBV6-6 to TRBJ1-1, with D perhaps matching TRBD1 (5 bases). Material for sequencing was PBMCs or T cells enriched from blood (not recorded which). The CDR3 DNA follows: TGTGCCAGTACTATGACCGGGGGAAAGGGGAACACTGAAGCTTTCTTT. Protein: CASTMTGGKGNTEAFF.